This T cell receptor beta chain was recovered during a study of PD-1 blockade in mismatch repair-deficient tumors. CDR1 and CDR2 from the germline V gene are MNHEY and SVGAGI. V lost 5 bases to trimming and J lost 6 bases, with 14 bases between them. The length of the CDR3 is 13 residues. Repertoires were generated with immunoSEQ multiplex PCR, while TCRdb's copy carries only in-frame clones and drops some. The sample gives approximately 38,000 clones, around 79% of which show up once; 20% to 25% is in the top ten. The sample in question was peripheral blood, obtained 4 weeks after starting pembrolizumab. This sequence joins TRBV6-5 and TRBJ2-7; possibly TRBD1 for D (6 bases). The sequence was obtained from an adult with mismatch repair-deficient cancer. CDR3 loop: CASSDPTGPEQYF. The CDR3 DNA is TGTGCCAGCAGTGATCCTACAGGGCCCGAGCAGTACTTC.